This T cell receptor beta chain was obtained from a study of blood T cell repertoires in COVID-19. Background on the study: Researchers got acute and convalescent COVID-19 samples from the United States, Italy and Spain. PBMCs, B-cell-depleted T cells, or T cells were the source of the cDNA or gDNA that made up the material.

The germline V and J ends were trimmed by 3 bases and 0 bases, with 12 bases remaining between them. The CDR3 covers 15 residues. Looked up from germline, CDR1 is DFQATT and CDR2 is SNEGSKA (reference sequence). As originally analysed: It was from reference gene primer amplification that nucleated cell counts were estimated. Clones were sequenced by immunoSEQ multiplex PCR, and TCRdb holds only the in-frame ones, with some missing. The V and J calls and clone size are taken from that table; D and trimming were inferred from the DNA. The sample holds roughly 14,000 clones, roughly 92% seen once. The sample comprised peripheral blood. This receptor was taken from a human donor with active COVID-19. The donor label of this sample is uncertain. V usage is TRBV20-1 and J usage is TRBJ1-5; D remains unclear. CDR3 residues: CSASQPGYSNQPQHF. The DNA of the CDR3 is TGCAGTGCTAGTCAGCCAGGCTATAGCAATCAGCCCCAGCATTTT.